The rows below give T cell receptor beta chains drawn from one sample of a study of blood T cells in healthy people across ages. MiXCR was run by TCRdb on the 5' RACE reads, yielding one entry per CDR3 protein. Of about 670,000 distinct CDR3 sequences in the sample, roughly 41% were seen once. Sequencing was done on a sample of blood. Every receptor here comes from a man aged 80 or over in good health. Both conserved end residues are part of each CDR3. The D gene is left open where the match is weak. Clone sizes are given selectively: once, few, many, or a class where the clone is expanded.

>NA|TRBJ1-2|NA|TRBV29-1
CSVRTGSSGYTF
TGCAGCGTTCGTACAGGGAGCTCGGGCTACACCTTC
>TRBD2|TRBJ2-7|NA|TRBV18
CASSLPTGTSGRYEQYF
TGTGCCAGCTCACTACCAACCGGGACTAGCGGGAGATACGAGCAGTACTTC
>NA|TRBJ1-4|NA|TRBV21-1
CASGKGDGTGELPNEKLFF
TGTGCCAGCGGCAAAGGTGATGGGACAGGGGAGCTCCCTAATGAAAAACTGTTTTTT
>TRBD1|TRBJ2-3|many|TRBV7-8
CASSSPGQYVDTQYF
TGTGCCAGCAGCTCCCCGGGACAGTATGTGGATACGCAGTATTTT
>NA|TRBJ2-1|NA|TRBV7-9
CASLAASSYNEQFF
TGTGCCAGCCTGGCGGCCTCGAGTTACAATGAGCAGTTCTTC
>TRBD1|TRBJ1-2|many|TRBV4-3
CASSHRTGGYGYTF
TGCGCCAGCAGCCACCGGACAGGGGGCTATGGCTACACCTTC
>TRBD1|TRBJ2-7|NA|TRBV24-1
CATVGRDRAYEQYF
TGTGCCACCGTCGGACGGGACAGAGCCTACGAGCAGTACTTC
>NA|TRBJ2-1|NA|TRBV25-1
CASSETGAWVDEQFF
TGTGCCAGCAGTGAAACCGGGGCATGGGTAGATGAGCAGTTCTTC
>NA|TRBJ1-4|NA|TRBV18
CASSPGAGREGEKLFF
TGTGCCAGCTCCCCCGGAGCGGGGCGGGAAGGTGAAAAACTGTTTTTT
>NA|TRBJ1-5|NA|TRBV2
CASIGQLNQPQHF
TGTGCCAGCATAGGGCAGCTAAATCAGCCCCAGCATTTT
>NA|TRBJ2-5|few|TRBV20-1
CSAPPLNQETQYF
TGCAGTGCGCCTCCCCTCAACCAAGAGACCCAGTACTTC
>TRBD2|TRBJ2-1|many|TRBV9
CASSASGGASNEQFF
TGTGCCAGCAGCGCGAGCGGGGGGGCGTCGAATGAGCAGTTCTTC
>NA|TRBJ2-6|NA|TRBV14
CASSHSRTTLSSGANVLTF
TGTGCCAGCAGCCATTCAAGGACGACCCTGAGCTCTGGGGCCAACGTCCTGACTTTC
>NA|TRBJ1-4|NA|TRBV7-2
CASSLRTSEKLFF
TGTGCCAGCAGCCTCCGGACAAGCGAAAAACTGTTTTTT
>TRBD2|TRBJ2-5|NA|TRBV27
CASSSGLGEAQYF
TGTGCCAGCAGTTCGGGACTAGGCGAGGCCCAGTACTTC
>NA|TRBJ1-6|NA|TRBV20-1
CSARGHSDSGYNSPLHF
TGCAGTGCCCGAGGACATTCGGACAGCGGGTATAATTCACCCCTCCACTTT
>NA|TRBJ2-6|few|TRBV7-2
CASSLQGTGANVLTF
TGTGCCAGCAGCTTGCAGGGTACCGGGGCCAACGTCCTGACTTTC
>NA|TRBJ1-2|NA|TRBV5-6
CASSTVGVYGYTF
TGTGCCAGCAGCACCGTAGGGGTCTATGGCTACACCTTC
>TRBD1|TRBJ1-4|few|TRBV10-1
CASSESGQGARKLFF
TGCGCCAGCAGTGAGTCGGGACAGGGGGCTCGAAAACTGTTTTTT
>NA|TRBJ1-5|many|TRBV20-1
CSAQAGAGSNQPQHF
TGCAGTGCCCAAGCCGGGGCAGGGTCAAATCAGCCCCAGCATTTT
>TRBD1|TRBJ1-5|few|TRBV4-1
CASSQGTGFDQPQHF
TGCGCCAGCAGCCAAGGGACAGGGTTTGATCAGCCCCAGCATTTT
>TRBD2|TRBJ2-7|few|TRBV12-3/TRBV12-4
CASSPSGRASGEQYF
TGTGCCAGCAGCCCTAGCGGGAGGGCCAGCGGCGAGCAGTACTTC
>TRBD1|TRBJ1-6|NA|TRBV20-1
CSARGTGTGSYNSPLHF
TGCAGTGCTAGAGGAACAGGGACAGGGTCCTATAATTCACCCCTCCACTTT
>NA|TRBJ2-7|NA|TRBV5-1
CASSPQFGEGEQYF
TGCGCCAGCAGCCCGCAGTTCGGGGAAGGGGAGCAGTACTTC
>TRBD1|TRBJ1-6|few|TRBV4-3
CASSHETGDSPLHF
TGCGCCAGCAGCCACGAGACAGGGGACTCACCCCTCCACTTT
>NA|TRBJ2-7|NA|TRBV2
CAIQGGRQSSYEQYF
TGTGCCATCCAAGGGGGACGCCAGAGCTCCTACGAGCAGTACTTC
>NA|TRBJ1-5|NA|TRBV7-9
CASSLNEGVDGNQPQHF
TGCGCCAGCAGCTTAAACGAGGGGGTGGACGGCAATCAGCCCCAGCATTTT
>NA|TRBJ2-7|many|TRBV7-9
CASSRGSLSYEQYF
TGTGCCAGCTCCAGAGGGAGTCTCTCCTACGAGCAGTACTTC